This TCR beta chain came from a study of T-cell memory formation after mild COVID-19. Study outcomes and limitations: The authors did not confirm SARS-CoV-2 specificity of second-wave clones peaking day 37.

This CDR3 has 13 amino acids. With 1 base removed from V and 5 bases from J, the gap between germline ends came to 8 bases. This clonotype was picked up a small number of times. Its antigen is currently unknown. TCRdb processed the 5' RACE reads anew with MiXCR; each CDR3 protein has one entry. The table has roughly 300,000 distinct CDR3 sequences, around 13% seen once; the top ten hold 20% to 25%. The chain is built from TRBV12-3 or TRBV12-4 and TRBJ1-2; possibly TRBD1 for D (6 bases). The clonotype originates from a man aged 18 to 30 who had mild COVID-19 (a few samples of this study predate the infection). Cell type and time point are not known. Sequenced input: PBMCs or a T cell subset sorted from them (not recorded which). The CDR3 DNA follows: TGTGCCAGCAGTTTAGAGGGGGAATATGGCTACACCTTC. Encoded protein: CASSLEGEYGYTF.